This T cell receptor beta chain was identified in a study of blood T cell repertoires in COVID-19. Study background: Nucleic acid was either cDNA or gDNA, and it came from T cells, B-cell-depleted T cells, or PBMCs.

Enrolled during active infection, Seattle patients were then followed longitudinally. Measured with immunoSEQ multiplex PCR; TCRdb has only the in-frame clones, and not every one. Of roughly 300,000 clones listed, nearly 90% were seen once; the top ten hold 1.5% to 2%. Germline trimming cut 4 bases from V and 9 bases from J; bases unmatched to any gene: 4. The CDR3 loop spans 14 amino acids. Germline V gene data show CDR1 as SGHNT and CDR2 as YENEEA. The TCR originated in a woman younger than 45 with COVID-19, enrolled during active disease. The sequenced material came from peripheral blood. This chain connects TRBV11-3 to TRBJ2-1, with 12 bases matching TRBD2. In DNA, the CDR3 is TGTGCCAGCAGCTGGACTAGCGGGGATTCTGAGCAGTTCTTC. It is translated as CASSWTSGDSEQFF.